The sample holds a few counts of the clone carrying this T cell receptor beta chain. Its antigen is not identified. Blood sampling was done at baseline, cycle 4 day 1, and cycle 7 day 1. This CDR3 contains 11 residues. The V and J ends lost 4 bases and 4 bases respectively, with 4 bases between them. The V gene's germline CDR1 is SGHVS and CDR2 FNYEAQ. TCRdb keeps only in-frame clones here, not all; method: immunoSEQ multiplex PCR. The top ten hold roughly 12% of the sample, which has about 26,000 clones, roughly 85% seen once. The sample is drawn from a study of OX40 agonist ivuxolimab in advanced cancers. Study summary: Every 2 weeks, ivuxolimab was infused into the patients intravenously at between 0.01 and 10 mg/kg. Of the participants, 40% had some prior anti-PD-1, anti-PD-L1 or anti-CTLA-4 therapy, which was allowed. General observations from the study: Determination of antigen specificity was not performed for the expanded peripheral T cells.

This receptor was taken from an adult with an advanced solid tumor such as melanoma, head and neck, liver or kidney cancer. Sequences were derived from CD4+ or CD8+ T cells sorted from blood, sampled in a trial of the OX40 agonist ivuxolimab. J is TRBJ1-1 and V is TRBV7-6; D call uncertain. Here the CDR3 DNA reads TGTGCCAGCAGCTCCAGCACTGAAGCTTTCTTT. Its protein product is CASSSSTEAFF.